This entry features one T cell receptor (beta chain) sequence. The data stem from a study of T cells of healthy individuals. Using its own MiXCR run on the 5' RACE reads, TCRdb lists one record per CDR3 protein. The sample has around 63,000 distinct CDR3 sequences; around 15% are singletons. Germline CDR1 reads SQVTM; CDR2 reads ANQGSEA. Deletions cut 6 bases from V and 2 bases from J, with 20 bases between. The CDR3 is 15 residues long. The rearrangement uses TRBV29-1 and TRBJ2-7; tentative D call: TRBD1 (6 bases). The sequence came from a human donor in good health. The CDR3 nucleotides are TGCAGCGTGCGAACGCTTGCCGGACAGACCTACGAGCAGTACTTC. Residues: CSVRTLAGQTYEQYF.